A selection of T cell receptor beta chains follows, all from one sample in a study of T cell responses to AZD1222 COVID-19 vaccine. The assay was immunoSEQ multiplex PCR, and TCRdb's table has in-frame clones only and misses some. With over 140,000 clones in the sample, the ten largest clones hold 2% to 2.5%. Sequencing input: peripheral blood. Receptors originate from an adult in good health. Each CDR3 is given with its conserved first and last residue.

v_call cdr3_aa
TRBV3-1/TRBV3-2 CASSQVGAHQPQHF
TRBV4-3 CASSQEQGSDTQYF
TRBV5-1 CASSWGPDTLPGYTF
TRBV27 CASSLNPRLRNEQFF
TRBV13 CASSLVQGVSSDTQYF
TRBV19 CASSISRDWRGSLGYTF
TRBV4-1 CASSQDTRPGQGFADTQYF
TRBV18 CASSPGQGGEKLFF
TRBV4-1 CASSIRGNRDQPQHF
TRBV6-6 CASSLFPGQGGGTEAFF
TRBV21-1 CASSKGGVGNQPQHF
TRBV10-3 CAIKSGGRAEAFF
TRBV18 CASSLLKSDRYTEAFF
TRBV5-4 CASSLGQGGTEAFF
TRBV3-1/TRBV3-2 CASSQGQGRYGYTF
TRBV7-6 CASSSGGGSPPYEQYF
TRBV18 CASSLGLGEKLFF
TRBV24-1 CANRGLGVGKLFF
TRBV7-2 CASSPLAAVNTEAFF
TRBV29-1 CSVEFTNEKLFF
TRBV5-1 CASTRSLGETQYF
TRBV7-3 CASSLSGGPNTDTQYF
TRBV5-1 CASSITQLATDTQYF
TRBV15 CATSRDLTGGSFSNQPQHF
TRBV3-1/TRBV3-2 CASSPRIGGGQGSYEQYF
TRBV10-2 CASSEWWISYNSPLHF
TRBV7-9 CASSKQGAPNQPQHF
TRBV6-5 CASSNTGDQPQHF
TRBV5-1 CASSPGNNEKLFF
TRBV2 CASSQGVVGYGYTF
TRBV15 CATSRDRGPSGNTIYF
TRBV19 CASSMPPRQPSYTF
TRBV30 CAWSVGRSGNTIYF